One and the same sample provided the 32 T cell receptor beta chains below, sequenced in a study of radiation and T cells in renal cell carcinoma. Noted time point: blood 2 weeks post-SBRT. As for treatment: 15 Gy SBRT to primary tumor, nephrectomy 4 weeks later. Using immunoSEQ multiplex PCR, the repertoire was profiled, and TCRdb retains in-frame clones only, with some absent. The sample records around 60,000 clones, around 76% being singletons. Source: blood, taken from a patient whose treatment included radiotherapy and nephrectomy. These TCRs come from a man aged 60-69 years with renal cell carcinoma.

The chain joins TRBV15 to TRBJ1-2; TRBD1 agrees at 9 bases. The ends lost 1 base at V and 2 bases at J; junction bases unmatched: 2. Germline CDR1 reads LNHNV; CDR2 reads YYDKDF (reference sequence). The CDR3 is 15 residues long. The CDR3 sequence is CATSRVGQGNYGYTF. The CDR3 DNA is TGTGCCACCAGCAGAGTGGGACAGGGCAACTATGGCTACACCTTC.

This rearrangement joins TRBV7-3 to TRBJ2-1, with 8 bases aligning to TRBD2. Losses at the gene ends were 2 bases for V and 3 bases for J; bases not matched to a gene: 6. CDR1 is SGHTA, CDR2 FQGTGA, per germline. This CDR3 is built from 16 residues. CDR3 nucleotides: TGTGCCAGCAGCTTAGGGCTAGCGGGTGTCTACAATGAGCAGTTCTTC. Protein product: CASSLGLAGVYNEQFF.

The V call is TRBV25-1, the J call TRBJ1-4; D is unclear. Germline lookup yields CDR1 MGHDK and CDR2 SYGVNS. Trimming pared 3 bases from V and 8 bases from J, leaving 13 bases between. This CDR3 contains 14 residues. CDR3 DNA sequence: TGTGCCAGCAGTGAGAGCGGGAGTGGAGAAAAACTGTTTTTT. Encoded protein: CASSESGSGEKLFF.

The rearrangement joins TRBV7-9 to TRBJ2-1; 7 bases align to TRBD1. Trimming cost V 4 bases and J 8 bases; bases outside gene matches: 14. The CDR3 length is 16 residues. CDR1 SEHNR and CDR2 FQNEAQ come from the germline V gene (reference sequence). Written as DNA, the CDR3 is TGTGCCAGCAGCTCCCCCGGACAGGCCGAGGACGATGAGCAGTTCTTC. As protein: CASSSPGQAEDDEQFF. The full variable domain, in which reference TRBV7-9 and TRBJ2-1 provide the parts outside the CDR3, is DTGVSQNPRHKITKRGQNVTFRCDPISEHNRLYWYRQTLGQGPEFLTYFQNEAQLEKSRLLSDRFSAERPKGSFSTLEIQRTEQGDSAMYLCASSSPGQAEDDEQFFGPGTRLTVL.

The chain joins TRBV30 to TRBJ1-2; the match to TRBD1 covers 10 bases. Germline V gene data show CDR1 as GTSNPN and CDR2 as SVGIG (reference sequence). V shed 5 bases, J shed 6 bases, and the junction held 12 bases outside the gene matches. CDR3 size: 15 residues. Here the CDR3 reads CAWAAPDRGRDGYTF. The CDR3 DNA is TGTGCCTGGGCAGCTCCTGACAGGGGGCGGGATGGCTACACCTTC.

This clone has only one observation. The chain employs TRBV11-3 and TRBJ2-1; D is unclear. Germline CDR1 is SGHNT and CDR2 is YENEEA. The CDR3 has 13 amino acids. Between the trimmed V and J ends, which lost 6 bases and 4 bases, there was a span of 10 bases. Written as DNA, the CDR3 is TGTGCCAGCAGTCCCGTGGGGTACAATGAGCAGTTCTTC. It translates to CASSPVGYNEQFF.

A single count supports this clone. The chain carries TRBV11-2 and TRBJ1-2; maybe TRBD1 (5 bases). CDR1 is SGHAT, CDR2 FQNNGV, per germline. CDR3 size: 14 residues. V was cut by 1 base and J by 4 bases, with 10 bases left in between. The CDR3 is CASSLGRTSYGYTF. DNA of the CDR3: TGTGCCAGCAGCTTAGGCAGGACAAGCTATGGCTACACCTTC.

The chain is built from TRBV5-1 and TRBJ2-6, with D hard to call. Germline CDR1 SGHRS, CDR2 YFSETQ. Trimming removed 4 bases from V and 0 bases from J, with 11 bases in between. This CDR3 spans 16 amino acids. CDR3 protein: CASSREPISGANVLTF. CDR3 sequence (DNA): TGCGCCAGCAGCCGTGAACCCATCTCTGGGGCCAACGTCCTGACTTTC.

V is TRBV11-1 and J is TRBJ2-5, with TRBD2 as a possible D gene (5 bases). This CDR3 has 13 residues. Germline assignment: CDR1 SGHAT and CDR2 FQDESV (reference sequence). V was trimmed by 5 bases and J by 5 bases, leaving 12 bases between them. This CDR3 is CASSRRFSETQYF. Written as DNA, the CDR3 is TGTGCCAGCAGCCGGAGGTTCTCGGAGACCCAGTACTTC.

The genes are TRBV29-1 and TRBJ1-2, with 7 positions matching TRBD1. Germline CDR1 reads SQVTM; CDR2 reads ANQGSEA. The CDR3 covers 13 residues. V shed 6 bases, J shed 4 bases, and the junction held 8 bases outside the gene matches. The CDR3 protein is CSVGGRGSYGYTF. The DNA of the CDR3 is TGCAGCGTGGGGGGCAGGGGGTCCTATGGCTACACCTTC. Filled out from reference TRBV29-1 and TRBJ1-2, the complete variable domain reads SAVISQKPSRDICQRGTSLTIQCQVDSQVTMMFWYRQQPGQSLTLIATANQGSEATYESGFVIDKFPISRPNLTFSTLTVSNMSPEDSSIYLCSVGGRGSYGYTFGSGTRLTVV.

The chain is built from TRBV7-8 and TRBJ2-7; D is tentatively TRBD1 or TRBD2 (5 bases each). Trimming shortened V by 2 bases and J by 2 bases, and 7 bases separated the two germline ends. The CDR3 sequence is 13 residues long. Per germline, CDR1 SGHVS and CDR2 FQNEAQ. The CDR3 DNA follows: TGTGCCAGCAGCTTACCGGGACCCTACGAGCAGTACTTC. Protein sequence: CASSLPGPYEQYF. The full variable domain, completed using reference TRBV7-8 and TRBJ2-7, is GAGVSQSPRYKVAKRGQDVALRCDPISGHVSLFWYQQALGQGPEFLTYFQNEAQLDKSGLPSDRFFAERPEGSVSTLKIQRTQQEDSAVYLCASSLPGPYEQYFGPGTRLTVT.

The chain carries TRBV13 and TRBJ2-2; 7 nucleotides agree with TRBD2. This CDR3 has 15 amino acids. Germline V gene data show CDR1 as PRHDT and CDR2 as FYEKMQ (reference sequence). The junction had 6 bases not matched to a gene; V was cut back by 7 bases and J by 1 base. CDR3 loop: CASTVGGVNTGELFF. As DNA, the CDR3 is TGTGCCAGCACCGTGGGGGGGGTGAACACCGGGGAGCTGTTTTTT.

This clone has a single count. This sequence joins TRBV7-2 and TRBJ2-5; D is possibly TRBD2 (7 bases). CDR3 length: 14 residues. Between the trimmed V and J ends, which lost 0 bases and 4 bases, there was a span of 9 bases. Looked up from germline, CDR1 is SGHTA and CDR2 is FQGNSA. The CDR3 region has the DNA TGTGCCAGCAGCTTAGCGGGGGGGCCAGAGACCCAGTACTTC. Its translation is CASSLAGGPETQYF.

This clone was counted a few times. The chain joins TRBV5-4 to TRBJ2-7, with 7 positions matching TRBD1. The CDR3 spans 12 residues. Per germline, CDR1 SGHNT and CDR2 YYREEE (reference sequence). V lost 4 bases, J lost 6 bases, and 4 bases stayed unmatched. The CDR3 sequence: CASSPTGVEQYF. DNA of the CDR3: TGTGCCAGCAGCCCAACAGGGGTCGAGCAGTACTTC. The variable domain in full, completed from reference TRBV5-4 and TRBJ2-7, reads ETGVTQSPTHLIKTRGQQVTLRCSSQSGHNTVSWYQQALGQGPQFIFQYYREEENGRGNFPPRFSGLQFPNYSSELNVNALELDDSALYLCASSPTGVEQYFGPGTRLTVT.

For this clone: The junction departs from germline at one end; a sequencing error may be responsible. Distinct nucleotide sequences in the sample also encode this CDR3. The chain carries TRBV6-6 and TRBJ1-5; D unresolved. This CDR3 is built from 16 residues. Germline CDR1 MNHNY, CDR2 SVGAGI (reference sequence). The CDR3 DNA is TGCGCCAGCAGTTACTCTCAAGGCCATAGCAATCAGCCCCAGCATTTT. It is translated as CASSYSQGHSNQPQHF.

V usage is TRBV2 and J usage is TRBJ2-2, with D perhaps TRBD1 (6 bases). With 4 bases removed from V and 0 bases from J, the gap between germline ends came to 15 bases. Germline CDR1 and CDR2: SNHLY and FYNNEI. This CDR3 region has 17 residues. Here the CDR3 reads CASSGGLGHANTGELFF. CDR3 nucleotides: TGTGCCAGCAGTGGGGGTTTGGGACACGCGAACACCGGGGAGCTGTTTTTT.

The genes are TRBV18 and TRBJ1-4, with D uncertain. V was shortened by 2 bases and J by 8 bases, with 15 bases between the two germline ends. CDR3 size: 15 residues. Germline V lookup: CDR1 KGHSH, CDR2 LQKENI. CDR3 loop: CASSPDPELKEKLFF. In nucleotides, the CDR3 is TGTGCCAGCTCACCAGACCCGGAATTGAAGGAAAAACTGTTTTTT.

This clone came up a few times. This sequence joins TRBV7-9 and TRBJ1-2; a weak D match, TRBD1 (6 bases). V shed 5 bases and J shed 9 bases, with 22 bases lying between them. Germline assignment: CDR1 SEHNR and CDR2 FQNEAQ (reference sequence). This CDR3 is 15 amino acids long. Written as DNA, the CDR3 is TGTGCCAGCAGCCTGGGGGGCTCCACAAGAGAGAGCTACACCTTC. It yields the protein CASSLGGSTRESYTF.

This chain uses TRBV10-3 with TRBJ1-4; tentative D call: TRBD1 (6 bases). Trimming cost V 0 bases and J 4 bases, with 9 bases left between them. CDR1 ENHRY and CDR2 SYGVKD come from the germline V gene. The CDR3 has 15 residues. The CDR3 here is CAISESGGYNEKLFF. The CDR3 DNA follows: TGTGCCATCAGTGAGTCAGGGGGGTATAATGAAAAACTGTTTTTT.

The chain uses TRBV21-1 and TRBJ2-7; no check of the table's D call, TRBD2, against the DNA was made. TRBV21-1 is a known pseudogene. CDR3 length equals 16 residues. The CDR3 spells CASDHLGTSGTYEQYV. The CDR3 region has the DNA TGTGCCAGCGACCATCTCGGGACTAGCGGTACCTACGAGCAGTACGTC.

CDR3: CASSGGAAQETQYF. In nucleotides, the CDR3 is TGTGCCAGCTCAGGGGGAGCGGCACAAGAGACCCAGTACTTC. V is TRBV18 and J is TRBJ2-5; the D call may be TRBD1 or TRBD2 (5 bases each). V lost 5 bases, J lost 2 bases, and 12 bases lay in between. Germline V gives CDR1 KGHSH, CDR2 LQKENI. The CDR3 covers 14 residues.

The chain combines TRBV11-2 with TRBJ1-5; D gene uncertain. V was cut by 5 bases and J by 2 bases, with 10 bases left in between. Germline V CDR1 and CDR2: SGHAT, FQNNGV. The CDR3 extends over 14 amino acids. The CDR3 loop is CASSPEDGNQPQHF. The CDR3 region has the DNA TGTGCCAGCAGCCCTGAGGATGGCAATCAGCCCCAGCATTTT.

The chain joins TRBV27 to TRBJ1-1; TRBD1 is a possible D gene (6 bases). Trimming pared 2 bases from V and 7 bases from J, leaving 11 bases between. This CDR3 is built from 13 residues. Germline V gene lookup returns CDR1 MNHEY and CDR2 SMNVEV (reference sequence). The CDR3 bases are TGTGCCAGCAGTTTAGGGTCGACAGGTGAAGCTTTCTTT. It translates to CASSLGSTGEAFF.

The V and J genes are TRBV27 and TRBJ1-1; no clear D gene. The CDR3 contains 13 residues. V lost 5 bases, J lost 4 bases, and 11 bases lay in between. The germline V gene encodes CDR1 MNHEY and CDR2 SMNVEV (reference sequence). The CDR3 region is CASSLGRFTEAFF. CDR3 sequence (DNA): TGTGCCAGCAGTCTTGGGCGTTTCACTGAAGCTTTCTTT.

The chain links TRBV7-9 to TRBJ2-3; TRBD2 matches at 10 bases. The CDR3 extends over 17 amino acids. With V trimmed by 4 bases and J by 2 bases, 9 bases remained unmatched. The germline V gene encodes CDR1 SEHNR and CDR2 FQNEAQ (reference sequence). The CDR3 DNA reads as TGTGCCAGCAGCTCTCGGACTAGCGGTTATCTCACAGATACGCAGTATTTT. It yields the protein CASSSRTSGYLTDTQYF.

The rearrangement links TRBV27 to TRBJ1-6, with a weak D call TRBD1 (6 bases). The CDR3 has 17 amino acids. Trimming shortened V by 5 bases and J by 4 bases, and 18 bases separated the two germline ends. Germline CDR1 MNHEY, CDR2 SMNVEV (reference sequence). CDR3 region: CASSPHRENGYNSPLHF. The CDR3 nucleotides are TGTGCCAGCAGTCCCCACAGGGAGAATGGGTATAATTCACCCCTCCACTTT.

This chain joins TRBV5-6 and TRBJ1-2, with D hard to call. V dropped 0 bases and J dropped 1 base, with 7 bases sitting between them. The germline CDR1 and CDR2 sequences are SGHDT and YYEEEE. The CDR3 runs to 14 residues. CDR3: CASSLDPVNYGYTF. The CDR3 DNA follows: TGTGCCAGCAGCTTGGACCCCGTTAACTATGGCTACACCTTC.

This chain joins TRBV6-6 and TRBJ2-5; D not resolved. The germline V and J ends were trimmed by 2 bases and 5 bases, with 9 bases remaining between them. CDR3 length: 13 residues. Germline V gives CDR1 MNHNY, CDR2 SVGAGI (reference sequence). CDR3 amino acids: CASSYEGIETQYF. CDR3 coding DNA: TGTGCCAGCAGTTACGAAGGAATCGAGACCCAGTACTTC.

This chain links TRBV6-5 with TRBJ2-7; no clear D. V was pared by 6 bases and J by 4 bases, with 13 bases between. This CDR3 has 13 residues. Germline lookup yields CDR1 MNHEY and CDR2 SVGAGI. CDR3 sequence reads: CASSPLVGYEQYV. Here the CDR3 DNA reads TGTGCCAGCAGCCCCCTCGTAGGATACGAGCAGTACGTC.

This clone was seen only once. The V call is TRBV9, the J call TRBJ2-7, with 12 bases lining up with TRBD1. The V gene's germline CDR1 is SGDLS and CDR2 YYNGEE. V shed 2 bases and J 7 bases; nucleotides not matched to a gene: 10. The length of the CDR3 is 16 residues. CDR3 loop: CASSVDPGTGGREQYF. CDR3 coding DNA: TGTGCCAGCAGCGTCGATCCAGGGACAGGGGGCAGGGAGCAGTACTTC.

CDR3 nucleotide sequence: TGTGCCTGGAAACAGGACGACCACGAGCAGTACTTC. Protein: CAWKQDDHEQYF. The V gene is TRBV30, the J gene TRBJ2-7, with D possibly being TRBD1 (5 bases). The V end was cut by 4 bases, the J end by 5 bases, with 12 bases between. Germline V gene data show CDR1 as GTSNPN and CDR2 as SVGIG (reference sequence). The CDR3 extends over 12 amino acids.

The chain couples TRBV18 to TRBJ2-1; 15 nucleotides agree with TRBD2. Trimming cost V 0 bases and J 5 bases; bases outside gene matches: 2. The length of the CDR3 is 17 residues. Germline values: CDR1 KGHSH, CDR2 LQKENI. DNA for the CDR3: TGTGCCAGCTCACCACCGGGACTAGCGGGAGGAGACAATGAGCAGTTCTTC. Translated: CASSPPGLAGGDNEQFF.